The 13 T cell receptor beta chains reported below all come from one sample, sequenced in a study of T cell changes during pregnancy in multiple sclerosis (dated by TCRdb to the late 2010s). Library construction relied on the immunoSEQ multiplex PCR assay. In TCRdb, the immuneACCESS table is reduced to in-frame sequences with V and J assigned. These tables do not hold every clone; where another copy was compared, an unresolved V gene accounts for under half, and the others remain unexplained. The sample table records fewer than 90,000 clones; over 85% of these occur just once. 1.5% to 2% of the sample is held by the ten biggest clonotypes. The sample was peripheral blood, taken after pregnancy. The receptor set was obtained from a female donor in good health, enrolled as a control in a pregnancy study.

This clone has a single count. The chain recombines TRBV11-2 with TRBJ2-1; unclear D gene. V was cut by 3 bases and J by 2 bases, with 11 bases left in between. CDR3 length: 15 amino acids. Germline values: CDR1 SGHAT, CDR2 FQNNGV. As DNA, the CDR3 is TGTGCCAGCAGCTTTAAGGCCGCGGCCTACAATGAGCAGTTCTTC. It codes for CASSFKAAAYNEQFF.

The chain joins TRBV5-5 to TRBJ2-2, with 15 bases identical to TRBD2. Germline V gene sequence: CDR1 SGHKS, CDR2 YYEKEE (reference sequence). V trimming: 4 bases; J trimming: 3 bases; junction bases outside the gene matches: 10. The CDR3 spans 19 residues. CDR3 region: CASSTGTSGRSQDTGELFF. CDR3 nucleotides: TGTGCCAGCAGCACCGGGACTAGCGGGAGGAGTCAGGACACCGGGGAGCTGTTTTTT. Full variable domain (rest looked up from reference TRBV5-5 and TRBJ2-2): DAGVTQSPTHLIKTRGQQVTLRCSPISGHKSVSWYQQVLGQGPQFIFQYYEKEERGRGNFPDRFSARQFPNYSSELNVNALLLGDSALYLCASSTGTSGRSQDTGELFFGEGSRLTVL.

This clone was seen a handful of times. CDR3: CASSFGRNTEAFF. In DNA form, the CDR3 reads TGTGCCAGCAGCTTTGGGCGGAACACTGAAGCTTTCTTT. The chain combines TRBV5-4 with TRBJ1-1, with no clear D. Germline V gene lookup returns CDR1 SGHNT and CDR2 YYREEE (reference sequence). Trimming took 2 bases from V and 1 from J, leaving 6 bases between them. The CDR3 totals 13 residues.

The CDR3 DNA sequence: TGTGCCAGCAGCGCCCGACTAGCGGCCCAGGGGGCAGATACGCAGTATTTT. Residues: CASSARLAAQGADTQYF. J is TRBJ2-3 and V is TRBV9; 9 bases agree with TRBD2. The CDR3 length is 17 residues. Germline CDR1 is SGDLS and CDR2 is YYNGEE. J gave up 4 bases and V 3 bases, and 12 bases lay outside the gene matches.

CDR3 coding DNA: TGCGCCAGCAGCTTCACTACTAGCGGCACCTACAATGAGCAGTTCTTC. This sequence encodes CASSFTTSGTYNEQFF. The V gene is TRBV5-1, the J gene TRBJ2-1; 8 bases agree with TRBD2. With V trimmed by 2 bases and J by 2 bases, 6 bases remained unmatched. The germline V gene has CDR1 SGHRS and CDR2 YFSETQ. The CDR3 is made up of 16 amino acids.

This chain connects TRBV1 to TRBJ1-3; the DNA was not compared with TRBD1, the D call given in the table. TRBV1 is recorded as a pseudogene. CDR3 length equals 23 residues. CDR3 nucleotides: TGCACCAGCAGCCAAGATTACCTCTCCGGCGGGACAGTGTCTCCGGGCTCTGGAAACACCATATATTTT. Encoded protein: CTSSQDYLSGGTVSPGSGNTIYF.

The rearrangement links TRBV27 to TRBJ2-5; D unresolved. Germline loops: CDR1 MNHEY, CDR2 SMNVEV (reference sequence). The germline V and J ends were trimmed by 5 bases and 5 bases, with 18 bases remaining between them. The CDR3 sequence is 15 residues long. The CDR3 DNA reads TGTGCCAGCAGTCAACTAAACTATGGGTGGGAGACCCAGTACTTC. Translated: CASSQLNYGWETQYF.

The rearrangement links TRBV19 to TRBJ1-1; a possible D gene is TRBD1 (5 bases). V was clipped by 3 bases and J by 2 bases, with 16 bases between them. The CDR3 sequence is 16 residues long. Germline values: CDR1 LNHDA, CDR2 SQIVND (reference sequence). The CDR3 nucleotides read TGTGCCAGTAGTATTTTAACGGGGACTTCAAACACTGAAGCTTTCTTT. Amino acid sequence: CASSILTGTSNTEAFF. The full variable domain, in which reference TRBV19 and TRBJ1-1 provide the parts outside the CDR3, is DGGITQSPKYLFRKEGQNVTLSCEQNLNHDAMYWYRQDPGQGLRLIYYSQIVNDFQKGDIAEGYSVSREKKESFPLTVTSAQKNPTAFYLCASSILTGTSNTEAFFGQGTRLTVV.

This clone is a singleton in its sample. The rearrangement uses TRBV29-1 and TRBJ2-1; 10 bases line up with TRBD1. Trimming took 6 bases from V and 2 from J; bases not matched to a gene: 1. The V gene's germline CDR1 is SQVTM and CDR2 ANQGSEA. The CDR3 sequence is 13 residues long. The CDR3 nucleotides read TGCAGCGTAGACAGGGGGCCCTACAATGAGCAGTTCTTC. This encodes CSVDRGPYNEQFF.

This clone has just one count. V usage is TRBV5-4 and J usage is TRBJ2-3; 8 positions match TRBD1. Germline CDR1 is SGHNT and CDR2 is YYREEE (reference sequence). The CDR3 is made up of 16 amino acids. Trimming cost V 4 bases and J 2 bases; bases outside gene matches: 9. This CDR3 reads CASSTRTGLYTDTQYF. CDR3 sequence (DNA): TGTGCCAGCAGCACCAGGACAGGGCTCTACACAGATACGCAGTATTTT.

V and J are TRBV7-9 and TRBJ2-3; D might be TRBD2 (5 bases). CDR3 length equals 16 residues. The germline gives CDR1 SEHNR, CDR2 FQNEAQ (reference sequence). With 5 bases removed from V and 2 bases from J, the gap between germline ends came to 17 bases. CDR3 sequence (DNA): TGTGCCAGCAGCCTTCGGGTGGGCGGGCACACAGATACGCAGTATTTT. Its protein product is CASSLRVGGHTDTQYF.

J is TRBJ2-7 and V is TRBV18; a possible D gene is TRBD2 (5 bases). The CDR3 is made up of 14 amino acids. Germline CDR1 and CDR2: KGHSH and LQKENI. V gave up 0 bases and J gave up 7 bases, with 13 bases separating them. The CDR3 sequence: CASSPPVRAGEQYF. CDR3 in DNA: TGTGCCAGCTCACCACCGGTGAGGGCTGGAGAGCAGTACTTC.

The genes are TRBV11-2 and TRBJ2-5, with D tentatively TRBD1 (6 bases). The germline V gene encodes CDR1 SGHAT and CDR2 FQNNGV. Trimming removed 1 base from V and 5 bases from J, with 14 bases in between. The CDR3 is 15 residues long. CDR3 protein: CASSLATGWPETQYF. CDR3 nucleotide sequence: TGTGCCAGCAGCTTAGCCACAGGGTGGCCGGAGACCCAGTACTTC.